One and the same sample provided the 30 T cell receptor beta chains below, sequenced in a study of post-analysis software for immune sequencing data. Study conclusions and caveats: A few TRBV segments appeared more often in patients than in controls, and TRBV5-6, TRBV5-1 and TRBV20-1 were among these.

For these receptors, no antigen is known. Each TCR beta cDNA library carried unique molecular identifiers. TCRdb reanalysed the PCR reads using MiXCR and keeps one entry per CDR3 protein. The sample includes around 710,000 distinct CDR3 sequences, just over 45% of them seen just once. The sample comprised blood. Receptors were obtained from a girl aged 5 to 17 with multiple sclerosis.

CDR3 DNA sequence: TGCAGCGTTGTCGGACCGGGGCAAGAGACTGAAGCTTTCTTT. It translates to CSVVGPGQETEAFF. J is TRBJ1-1 and V is TRBV29-1, with D possibly being TRBD1 (5 bases). This CDR3 comprises 14 residues. Trimming took 4 bases from V and 5 from J, leaving 17 bases between them. Per germline, CDR1 SQVTM and CDR2 ANQGSEA. Filled out from reference TRBV29-1 and TRBJ1-1, the complete variable domain reads SAVISQKPSRDICQRGTSLTIQCQVDSQVTMMFWYRQQPGQSLTLIATANQGSEATYESGFVIDKFPISRPNLTFSTLTVSNMSPEDSSIYLCSVVGPGQETEAFFGQGTRLTVV.

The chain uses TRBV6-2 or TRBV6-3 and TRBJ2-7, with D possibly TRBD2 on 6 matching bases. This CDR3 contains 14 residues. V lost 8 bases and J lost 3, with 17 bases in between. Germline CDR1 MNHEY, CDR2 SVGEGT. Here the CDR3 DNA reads TGTGCCAGCCCCCCCGGGGGTCTTTACTACGAGCAGTACTTC. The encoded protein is CASPPGGLYYEQYF.

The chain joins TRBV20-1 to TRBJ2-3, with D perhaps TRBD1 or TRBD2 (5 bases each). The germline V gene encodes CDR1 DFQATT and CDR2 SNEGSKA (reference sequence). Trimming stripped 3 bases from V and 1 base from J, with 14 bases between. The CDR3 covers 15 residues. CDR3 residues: CSASSGTAGTDTQYF. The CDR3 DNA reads TGCAGTGCTAGCTCCGGGACCGCCGGCACAGATACGCAGTATTTT.

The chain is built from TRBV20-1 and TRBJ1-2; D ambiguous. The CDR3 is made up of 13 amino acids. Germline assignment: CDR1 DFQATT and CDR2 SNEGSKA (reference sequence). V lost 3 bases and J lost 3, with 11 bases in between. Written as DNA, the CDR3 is TGCAGTGCTAGCCAGCTGCGGCACTATGGCTACACCTTC. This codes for CSASQLRHYGYTF.

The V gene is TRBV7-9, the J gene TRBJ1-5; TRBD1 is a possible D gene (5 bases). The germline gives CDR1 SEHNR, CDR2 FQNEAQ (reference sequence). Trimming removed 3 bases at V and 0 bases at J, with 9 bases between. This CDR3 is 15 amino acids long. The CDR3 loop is CASSFAGDSNQPQHF. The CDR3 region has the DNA TGTGCCAGCAGCTTTGCGGGGGATAGCAATCAGCCCCAGCATTTT.

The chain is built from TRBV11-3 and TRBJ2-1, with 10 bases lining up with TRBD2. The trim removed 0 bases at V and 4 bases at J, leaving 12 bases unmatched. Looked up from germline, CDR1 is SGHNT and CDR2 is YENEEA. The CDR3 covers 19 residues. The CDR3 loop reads CASSLDGRVLAGAYNEQFF. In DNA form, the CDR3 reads TGTGCCAGCAGCTTAGATGGGAGGGTGCTAGCGGGAGCGTACAATGAGCAGTTCTTC.

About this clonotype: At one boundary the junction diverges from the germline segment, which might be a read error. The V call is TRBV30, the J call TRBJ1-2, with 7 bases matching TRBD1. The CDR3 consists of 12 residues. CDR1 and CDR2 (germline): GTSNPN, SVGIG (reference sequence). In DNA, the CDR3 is TGTGCCTGGAGGACAGGGAGCTATGGCTGCACCTTC. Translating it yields CAWRTGSYGCTF.

The CDR3 DNA reads as TGTGCCAGCAATGAAGCGGGAGGTCCGAGGTTCTTC. Its protein product is CASNEAGGPRFF. The rearrangement links TRBV3-1 to TRBJ2-1, with 9 bases matching TRBD2. Germline assignment: CDR1 LGHDT and CDR2 YNNKEL (reference sequence). With V trimmed by 7 bases and J by 15 bases, 10 bases remained unmatched. This CDR3 has 12 residues.

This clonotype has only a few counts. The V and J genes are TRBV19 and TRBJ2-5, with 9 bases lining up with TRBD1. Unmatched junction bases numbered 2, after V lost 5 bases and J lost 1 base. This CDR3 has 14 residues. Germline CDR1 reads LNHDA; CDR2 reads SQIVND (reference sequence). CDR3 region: CASSWGQGQETQYF. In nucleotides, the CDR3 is TGTGCCAGTAGTTGGGGACAGGGCCAAGAGACCCAGTACTTC.

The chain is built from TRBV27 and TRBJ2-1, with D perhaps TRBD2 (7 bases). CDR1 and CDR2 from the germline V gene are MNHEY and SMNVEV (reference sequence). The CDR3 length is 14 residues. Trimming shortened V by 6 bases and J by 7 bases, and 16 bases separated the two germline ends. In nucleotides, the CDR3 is TGTGCCAGCAGCAAGGGCGGGGGCTGGAATGAGCAGTTCTTC. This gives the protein CASSKGGGWNEQFF.

The CDR3 region is CASSGQGALSNQPQHF. DNA of the CDR3: TGTGCCAGTAGTGGACAGGGGGCTCTTAGCAATCAGCCCCAGCATTTT. The chain recombines TRBV19 with TRBJ1-5, with 11 nucleotides matching TRBD1. CDR1 is LNHDA and CDR2 is SQIVND in the germline V gene (reference sequence). Trimming removed 5 bases from V and 0 bases from J; junction bases left unmatched: 3. The CDR3 runs to 16 residues. The full variable domain, its missing parts supplied by reference TRBV19 and TRBJ1-5, is DGGITQSPKYLFRKEGQNVTLSCEQNLNHDAMYWYRQDPGQGLRLIYYSQIVNDFQKGDIAEGYSVSREKKESFPLTVTSAQKNPTAFYLCASSGQGALSNQPQHFGDGTRLSIL.

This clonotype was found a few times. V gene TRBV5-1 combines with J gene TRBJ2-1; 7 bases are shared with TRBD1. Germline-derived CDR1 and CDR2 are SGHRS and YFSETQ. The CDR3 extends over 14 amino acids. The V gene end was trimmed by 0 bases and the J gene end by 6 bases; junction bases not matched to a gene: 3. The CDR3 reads CASSLARDSNEQFF. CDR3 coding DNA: TGCGCCAGCAGCTTGGCCAGGGACAGCAATGAGCAGTTCTTC.

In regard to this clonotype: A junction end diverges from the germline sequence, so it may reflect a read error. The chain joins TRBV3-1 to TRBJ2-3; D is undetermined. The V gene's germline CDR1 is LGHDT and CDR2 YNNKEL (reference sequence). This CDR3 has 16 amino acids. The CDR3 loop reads CAGSPLPRSPTDTQYF. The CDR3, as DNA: TGTGCCGGCAGCCCCCTACCTCGGTCTCCCACAGATACGCAGTATTTT.

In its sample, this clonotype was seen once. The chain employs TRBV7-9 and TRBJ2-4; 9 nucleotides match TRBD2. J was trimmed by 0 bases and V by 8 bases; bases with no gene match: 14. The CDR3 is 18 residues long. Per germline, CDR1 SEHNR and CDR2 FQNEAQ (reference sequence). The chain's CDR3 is CASATGLAGPLAKNIQYF. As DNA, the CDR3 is TGTGCCAGCGCCACTGGGCTAGCGGGGCCTCTAGCCAAAAACATTCAGTACTTC.

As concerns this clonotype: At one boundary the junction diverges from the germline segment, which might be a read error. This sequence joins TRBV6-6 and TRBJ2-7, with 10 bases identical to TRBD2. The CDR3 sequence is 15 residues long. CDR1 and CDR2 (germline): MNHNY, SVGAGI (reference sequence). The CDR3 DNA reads TGTGCCAGCAGTTTCAAGACTAGCGGGTCCTTCGAGCAGTACTTC. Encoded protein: CASSFKTSGSFEQYF.

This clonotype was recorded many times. The CDR3 here is CASSLATGPSGRYYEQYF. Here the CDR3 DNA reads TGCGCCAGCAGCTTGGCCACCGGCCCTAGCGGGAGGTATTACGAGCAGTACTTC. The rearrangement uses TRBV5-1 and TRBJ2-7; 11 nucleotides align to TRBD2. The CDR3 contains 18 residues. V shed 0 bases, J shed 4 bases, and the junction held 12 bases outside the gene matches. The V gene's germline CDR1 is SGHRS and CDR2 YFSETQ.

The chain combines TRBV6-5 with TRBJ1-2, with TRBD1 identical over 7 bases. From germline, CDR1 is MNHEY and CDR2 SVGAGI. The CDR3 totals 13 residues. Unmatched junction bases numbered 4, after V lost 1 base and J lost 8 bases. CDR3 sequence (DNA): TGTGCCAGCAGTTACTACAGGGGAGGAGGCTACACCTTC. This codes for CASSYYRGGGYTF.

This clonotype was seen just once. In nucleotides, the CDR3 is TGTGCCAGCAGCTTAGGAGCTAGCGGGATCACAGATACGCAGTATTTT. It specifies CASSLGASGITDTQYF. V is TRBV7-9 and J is TRBJ2-3, with TRBD2 matching over 9 bases. With V trimmed by 1 base and J by 2 bases, 4 bases remained unmatched. The CDR3 is 16 residues long. Germline assignment: CDR1 SEHNR and CDR2 FQNEAQ (reference sequence).

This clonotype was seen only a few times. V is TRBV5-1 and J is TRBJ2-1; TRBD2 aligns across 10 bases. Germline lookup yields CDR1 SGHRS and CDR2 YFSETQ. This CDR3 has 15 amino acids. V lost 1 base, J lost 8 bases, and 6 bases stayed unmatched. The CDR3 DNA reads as TGCGCCAGCAGCTTGAGGGCTAGCGGGAGAGATGAGCAGTTCTTC. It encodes CASSLRASGRDEQFF.

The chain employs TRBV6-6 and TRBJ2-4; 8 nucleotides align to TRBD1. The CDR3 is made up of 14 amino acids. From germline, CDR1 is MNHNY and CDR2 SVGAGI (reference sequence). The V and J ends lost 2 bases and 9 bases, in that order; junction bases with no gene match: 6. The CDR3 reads CASSYRQGAGIQYF. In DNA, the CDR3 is TGTGCCAGCAGTTACCGGCAGGGGGCTGGCATTCAGTACTTC.

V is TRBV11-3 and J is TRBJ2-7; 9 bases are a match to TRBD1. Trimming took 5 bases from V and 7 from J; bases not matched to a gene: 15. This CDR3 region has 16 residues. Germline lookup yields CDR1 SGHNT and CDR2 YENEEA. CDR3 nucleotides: TGTGCCAGCAGCCATCGGACAGGGGTTGCCTACAATGAGCAGTACTTC. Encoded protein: CASSHRTGVAYNEQYF.

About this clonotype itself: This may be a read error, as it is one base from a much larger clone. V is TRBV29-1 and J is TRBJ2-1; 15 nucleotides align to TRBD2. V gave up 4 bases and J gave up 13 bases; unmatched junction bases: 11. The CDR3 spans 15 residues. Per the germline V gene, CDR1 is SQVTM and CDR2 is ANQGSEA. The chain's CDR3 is CSVGLGLAGGETQFF. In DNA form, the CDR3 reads TGCAGCGTTGGCTTGGGACTAGCGGGAGGAGAGACCCAGTTCTTC.

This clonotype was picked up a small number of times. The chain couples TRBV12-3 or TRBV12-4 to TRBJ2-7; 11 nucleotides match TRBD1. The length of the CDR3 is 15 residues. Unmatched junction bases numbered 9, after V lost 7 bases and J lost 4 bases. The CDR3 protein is CASTPGTGGMYEQYF. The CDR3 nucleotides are TGTGCCAGCACCCCAGGGACAGGGGGGATGTACGAGCAGTACTTC.

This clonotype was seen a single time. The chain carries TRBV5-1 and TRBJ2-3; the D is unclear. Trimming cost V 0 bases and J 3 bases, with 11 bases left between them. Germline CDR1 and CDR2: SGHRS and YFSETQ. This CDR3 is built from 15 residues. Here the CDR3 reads CASSLGTGETDTQYF. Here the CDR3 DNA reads TGCGCCAGCAGCTTGGGGACCGGAGAAACAGATACGCAGTATTTT.

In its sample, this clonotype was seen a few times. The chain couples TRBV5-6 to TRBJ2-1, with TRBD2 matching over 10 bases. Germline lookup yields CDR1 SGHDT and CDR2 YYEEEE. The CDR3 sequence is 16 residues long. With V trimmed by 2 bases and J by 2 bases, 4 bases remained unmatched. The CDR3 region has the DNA TGTGCCAGCAGCTTTCGGACTAGCGGAACCTACAATGAGCAGTTCTTC. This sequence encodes CASSFRTSGTYNEQFF.

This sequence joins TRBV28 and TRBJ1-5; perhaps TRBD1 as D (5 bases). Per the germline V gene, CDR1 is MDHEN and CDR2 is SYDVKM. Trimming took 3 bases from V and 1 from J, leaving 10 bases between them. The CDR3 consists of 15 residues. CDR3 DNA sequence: TGTGCCAGCAGTTTGCCAGGGCGAAGCAATCAGCCCCAGCATTTT. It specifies CASSLPGRSNQPQHF.

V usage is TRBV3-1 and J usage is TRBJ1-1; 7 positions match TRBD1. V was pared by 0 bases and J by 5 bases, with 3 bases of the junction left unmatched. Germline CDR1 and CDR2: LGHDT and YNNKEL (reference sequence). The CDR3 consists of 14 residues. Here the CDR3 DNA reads TGTGCCAGCAGCCAAGAGACAGGGAGTACTGAAGCTTTCTTT. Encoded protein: CASSQETGSTEAFF. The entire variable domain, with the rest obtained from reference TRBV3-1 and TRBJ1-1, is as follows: DTAVSQTPKYLVTQMGNDKSIKCEQNLGHDTMYWYKQDSKKFLKIMFSYNNKELIINETVPNRFSPKSPDKAHLNLHINSLELGDSAVYFCASSQETGSTEAFFGQGTRLTVV.

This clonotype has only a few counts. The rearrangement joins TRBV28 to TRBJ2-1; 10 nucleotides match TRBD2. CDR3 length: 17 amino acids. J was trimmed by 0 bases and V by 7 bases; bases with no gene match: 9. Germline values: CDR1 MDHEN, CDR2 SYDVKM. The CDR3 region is CASTMTSGSLSYNEQFF. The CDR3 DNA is TGTGCCAGCACTATGACTAGCGGGTCGCTCTCCTACAATGAGCAGTTCTTC. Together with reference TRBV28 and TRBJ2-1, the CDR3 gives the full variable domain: DVKVTQSSRYLVKRTGEKVFLECVQDMDHENMFWYRQDPGLGLRLIYFSYDVKMKEKGDIPEGYSVSREKKERFSLILESASTNQTSMYLCASTMTSGSLSYNEQFFGPGTRLTVL.

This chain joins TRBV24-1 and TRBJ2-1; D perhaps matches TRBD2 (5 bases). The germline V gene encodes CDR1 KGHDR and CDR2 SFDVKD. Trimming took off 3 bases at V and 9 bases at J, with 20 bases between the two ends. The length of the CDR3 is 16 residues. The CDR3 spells CATSDLSGMGYAEQFF. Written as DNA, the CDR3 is TGTGCCACCAGTGATCTCTCGGGAATGGGTTACGCTGAGCAGTTCTTC.

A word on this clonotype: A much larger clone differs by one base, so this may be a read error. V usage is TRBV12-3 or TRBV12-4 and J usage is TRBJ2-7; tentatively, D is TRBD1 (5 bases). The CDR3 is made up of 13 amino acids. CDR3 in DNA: TGTACCAGCAGCCACAGGAATACCTACGAGCAGTACTTC. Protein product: CTSSHRNTYEQYF.